This is a list of T cell receptor beta chains from one sample in a study of CD8 T cells in ankylosing spondylitis. TCRdb re-analysed the 5' RACE reads in MiXCR, keeping a single row per CDR3 protein. The sample records 350,000 or so distinct CDR3 sequences, roughly 8% being singletons. The sequenced sample consisted of blood, either unsorted or a sorted T cell fraction (not recorded which). The receptors shown here come from a male donor with ankylosing spondylitis. Each CDR3 is given with its conserved first and last residue. A D gene is named only where the DNA matches it firmly. The listing skips clone size in some rows; elsewhere it reads once, few, many or a size class.

DNA: TGCGCCAGCAGCTTGAGCCAACACCGGGCTCCGAACTACGAGCAGTACTTC
CDR3: CASSLSQHRAPNYEQYF
D: -
size: many
J: TRBJ2-7
V: TRBV5-1

DNA: TGTGCCAGCAGCCAGGGACAGGGAAGGGAAAAACTGTTTTTT
CDR3: CASSQGQGREKLFF
D: TRBD1
size: many
J: TRBJ1-4
V: TRBV7-9

DNA: TGTGCCAGCAGCTTAGGGTCGCAGAGCAATCAGCCCCAGCATTTT
CDR3: CASSLGSQSNQPQHF
D: -
size: many
J: TRBJ1-5
V: TRBV7-2

DNA: TGCAGTGCTAGAGAGTGGACAGGGGACGAGCAGTACTTC
CDR3: CSAREWTGDEQYF
D: TRBD1
size: few
J: TRBJ2-7
V: TRBV20-1

DNA: TGTGCCAGCAGTTTACAGGGGTTCAACGAGCAGTACTTC
CDR3: CASSLQGFNEQYF
D: -
size: -
J: TRBJ2-7
V: TRBV28

DNA: TGTGCCAGCAGCGCCCTTCGAGAAAACATTCAGTACTTC
CDR3: CASSALRENIQYF
D: -
size: few
J: TRBJ2-4
V: TRBV9

DNA: TGTGCCAGCAGCTCAGACAACCAAGAGACCCAGTACTTC
CDR3: CASSSDNQETQYF
D: -
size: many
J: TRBJ2-5
V: TRBV7-6

DNA: TGTGCCAGCGTACAGAGCGGGAGGGCGAACAATGAGCAGTTCTTC
CDR3: CASVQSGRANNEQFF
D: TRBD2
size: few
J: TRBJ2-1
V: TRBV27

DNA: TGCAGTGCTAGTTTGCCGAAAATCCCGGAGACCCAGTACTTC
CDR3: CSASLPKIPETQYF
D: -
size: few
J: TRBJ2-5
V: TRBV20-1

DNA: TGCAGTGCTAGGACCCCTTTTGCCAGCAACAATGAGCAGTTCTTC
CDR3: CSARTPFASNNEQFF
D: -
size: -
J: TRBJ2-1
V: TRBV20-1

DNA: TGTGCCAGCAGCTTAGCCCCGGGACCCGTTGAGGTTGAGCAGTTCTTC
CDR3: CASSLAPGPVEVEQFF
D: -
size: -
J: TRBJ2-1
V: TRBV11-3

DNA: TGTGCCAGCGGACCCAGATACGTCGGGGTCTACGAGCAGTACTTC
CDR3: CASGPRYVGVYEQYF
D: -
size: few
J: TRBJ2-7
V: TRBV27

DNA: TGTGCCAGCAGCCAAGAAACAGTCTCTTACTATGGCTACACCTTC
CDR3: CASSQETVSYYGYTF
D: -
size: -
J: TRBJ1-2
V: TRBV14

DNA: TGTGCTAGTGGTTTGGCCCTCGGGGGTCACGAGACCCAGTACTTC
CDR3: CASGLALGGHETQYF
D: -
size: few
J: TRBJ2-5
V: TRBV12-5

DNA: TGTGCCAGCGGGATGATATGGAGCAATCAGCCCCAGCATTTT
CDR3: CASGMIWSNQPQHF
D: -
size: few
J: TRBJ1-5
V: TRBV28

DNA: TGTGCCAGCGGAACTACTAGCACAGATACGCAGTATTTT
CDR3: CASGTTSTDTQYF
D: -
size: -
J: TRBJ2-3
V: TRBV12-3/TRBV12-4

DNA: TGCAGTGCCCACGTACGAGGGGAGTCTGGAAATCAGCCCCAGCATTTT
CDR3: CSAHVRGESGNQPQHF
D: -
size: -
J: TRBJ1-5
V: TRBV20-1

DNA: TGCGCCAGCAGCCGGGACAGTAATGAGCAGTTCTTC
CDR3: CASSRDSNEQFF
D: TRBD1
size: few
J: TRBJ2-1
V: TRBV4-1

DNA: TGTGCCAGCAGCCATCCCCAGAATGAGCAGTTCTTC
CDR3: CASSHPQNEQFF
D: -
size: few
J: TRBJ2-1
V: TRBV3-1

DNA: TGTGCCAGCACCCCCGCGCGACTAGCGGCCACCGGGGAGCTGTTTTTT
CDR3: CASTPARLAATGELFF
D: TRBD2
size: few
J: TRBJ2-2
V: TRBV28

DNA: TGCGCCAGCAGCTTGGTTACCCCTAAGTACAATGAGCAGTTCTTC
CDR3: CASSLVTPKYNEQFF
D: -
size: few
J: TRBJ2-1
V: TRBV5-1

DNA: TGCAGTGCTAGAGACCCCCCGGGAGCGGGGAATTCCTACGAGCAGTACTTC
CDR3: CSARDPPGAGNSYEQYF
D: TRBD2
size: many
J: TRBJ2-7
V: TRBV20-1

DNA: TGCGCCAGCAGTTCTCCCAGGGAAACAATCTCCTACGAGCAGTACTTC
CDR3: CASSSPRETISYEQYF
D: -
size: many
J: TRBJ2-7
V: TRBV10-2

DNA: TGTGCCAGCAGTTTATACAGGGGTGAAAAACTGTTTTTT
CDR3: CASSLYRGEKLFF
D: TRBD1
size: medium-sized
J: TRBJ1-4
V: TRBV12-3/TRBV12-4

DNA: TGTGCCAGCAGCAATAAGCGGGAGGTACCCTACAATGAGCAGTTCTTC
CDR3: CASSNKREVPYNEQFF
D: TRBD2
size: few
J: TRBJ2-1
V: TRBV7-8

DNA: TGTGCCAGCAGCCATGGGGGACAGGACAGCTCCTACAATGAGCAGTTCTTC
CDR3: CASSHGGQDSSYNEQFF
D: TRBD1
size: few
J: TRBJ2-1
V: TRBV3-1

DNA: TGTGCCAGCACCTACGATGTTGGGGCAGACACCGGGGAGCTGTTTTTT
CDR3: CASTYDVGADTGELFF
D: -
size: many
J: TRBJ2-2
V: TRBV5-6

DNA: TGCGCCAGCAGCTTGGCCGGAGCAGGGAATCAGCCCCAGCATTTT
CDR3: CASSLAGAGNQPQHF
D: -
size: -
J: TRBJ1-5
V: TRBV5-1